The 10 T cell receptor beta chains below come from one sample, sequenced in a study of blood T cell repertoires in COVID-19. Sequenced by immunoSEQ multiplex PCR; TCRdb stores in-frame clones only, minus some. This sample has hundreds of thousands of clones, with 80% to 90% found just once. The specimen sequenced was peripheral blood. These receptors were obtained from a woman older than 75 with COVID-19, enrolled during active disease.

This clone came up many times. This chain uses TRBV4-1 with TRBJ2-7; TRBD2 matches 13 bases. V shed 0 bases, J shed 6 bases, and the junction held 2 bases outside the gene matches. This CDR3 comprises 15 residues. The V gene's germline CDR1 is MGHRA and CDR2 YSYEKL. CDR3 residues: CASSQEGLAGSEQYF. For the CDR3, the DNA is TGCGCCAGCAGCCAAGAGGGACTAGCGGGAAGCGAGCAGTACTTC.

The chain joins TRBV19 to TRBJ1-1, with TRBD1 matching 9 bases. This CDR3 spans 14 amino acids. Trimming cost V 6 bases and J 4 bases; bases outside gene matches: 6. The germline CDR1 and CDR2 sequences are LNHDA and SQIVND (reference sequence). CDR3 amino acids: CASRVQGASTEAFF. The CDR3 nucleotides are TGTGCCAGTAGGGTACAGGGGGCTAGCACTGAAGCTTTCTTT.

The chain joins TRBV7-3 to TRBJ1-1; TRBD1 is a possible D gene (5 bases). Trimming shortened V by 5 bases and J by 4 bases, and 11 bases separated the two germline ends. Germline loops: CDR1 SGHTA, CDR2 FQGTGA. This CDR3 is built from 13 residues. In DNA form, the CDR3 reads TGTGCCAGCAGCCCTCCGGGGGGCACTGAAGCTTTCTTT. Protein: CASSPPGGTEAFF.

This clone was detected once. The chain employs TRBV7-9 and TRBJ2-3, with D maybe TRBD2 (6 bases). Germline V CDR1 and CDR2: SEHNR, FQNEAQ (reference sequence). The CDR3 contains 15 residues. V lost 5 bases, J lost 4 bases, and 16 bases lay in between. The CDR3 DNA sequence: TGTGCCAGCAGCCCCGAATGGGGAGGATCAGATACGCAGTATTTT. Residues: CASSPEWGGSDTQYF.

In DNA form, the CDR3 reads TGTGCCATGGAGGACAGGGCGAACACCGGGGAGCTGTTTTTT. Translating gives CAMEDRANTGELFF. The chain employs TRBV28 and TRBJ2-2; 8 nucleotides match TRBD1. V shed 10 bases and J 0 bases; nucleotides not matched to a gene: 4. The CDR3 covers 14 residues. The V gene's germline CDR1 is MDHEN and CDR2 SYDVKM. The full variable domain, its missing parts supplied by reference TRBV28 and TRBJ2-2, is DVKVTQSSRYLVKRTGEKVFLECVQDMDHENMFWYRQDPGLGLRLIYFSYDVKMKEKGDIPEGYSVSREKKERFSLILESASTNQTSMYLCAMEDRANTGELFFGEGSRLTVL.

This chain joins TRBV7-9 and TRBJ2-7, with D maybe TRBD1 (5 bases). The CDR3 runs to 13 residues. The germline V gene has CDR1 SEHNR and CDR2 FQNEAQ (reference sequence). Trimming left V 4 bases short and J 3 bases short, with 10 bases between. The CDR3 nucleotides read TGTGCCAGCAGCTCCGACAGCCACTACGAGCAGTACTTC. Amino acid sequence: CASSSDSHYEQYF.

V gene TRBV3-1 (or the pseudogene TRBV3-2) combines with J gene TRBJ1-5, with a possible D match to TRBD1 (5 bases). The CDR3 spans 13 residues. CDR1 is LGHDT, CDR2 YNNKEL, per germline (reference sequence). The V gene lost 2 bases and the J gene lost 6 bases, with 8 bases spanning the gap. The CDR3 sequence: CASSQSQGQPQHF. The CDR3 DNA is TGTGCCAGCAGCCAATCGCAGGGTCAGCCCCAGCATTTT.

This clone was detected a few times. The chain couples TRBV29-1 to TRBJ1-1, with D perhaps matching TRBD1 (5 bases). The CDR3 is 12 residues long. The germline gives CDR1 SQVTM, CDR2 ANQGSEA. Trimming took off 4 bases at V and 4 bases at J, with 10 bases between the two ends. CDR3 residues: CSVAQGGTEAFF. In nucleotides, the CDR3 is TGCAGCGTTGCCCAGGGTGGCACTGAAGCTTTCTTT.

The chain employs TRBV11-2 and TRBJ2-1, with TRBD2 matching over 12 bases. The CDR3 loop spans 15 amino acids. Germline values: CDR1 SGHAT, CDR2 FQNNGV. The ends lost 1 base at V and 7 bases at J; junction bases unmatched: 2. CDR3 region: CASSLGTSGRNEQFF. For the CDR3, the DNA is TGTGCCAGCAGCTTAGGAACTAGCGGGAGGAATGAGCAGTTCTTC.

The rearrangement joins TRBV4-3 to TRBJ1-4; D remains ambiguous. Trimming pared 4 bases from V and 6 bases from J, leaving 15 bases between. The CDR3 length is 15 residues. Germline V gene data show CDR1 as LGHNA and CDR2 as YSLEER. Here the CDR3 DNA reads TGCGCCAGCAGCCCAGGCCAGAAGGATGATGAAAAACTGTTTTTT. It is translated as CASSPGQKDDEKLFF.